The following is a TCR beta chain sequence with its context. The data belong to a study of early stage breast cancer tumors. Only in-frame clones appear in the TCRdb table, and some are missing; sequencing was by immunoSEQ multiplex PCR. The sample holds about 72,000 clones, approximately 79% seen once. The CDR3 has 16 residues. V was pared by 6 bases and J by 5 bases, with 6 bases of the junction left unmatched. CDR1 is SNHLY, CDR2 FYNNEI, per germline. This clonotype was obtained from a person in their 60s with breast cancer. Input material: blood. This chain joins TRBV2 and TRBJ2-3; 15 nucleotides agree with TRBD2. CDR3 protein: CASRGGLAGGQDTQYF. The CDR3 DNA is TGTGCCAGCAGGGGGGGACTAGCGGGGGGTCAAGATACGCAGTATTTT.